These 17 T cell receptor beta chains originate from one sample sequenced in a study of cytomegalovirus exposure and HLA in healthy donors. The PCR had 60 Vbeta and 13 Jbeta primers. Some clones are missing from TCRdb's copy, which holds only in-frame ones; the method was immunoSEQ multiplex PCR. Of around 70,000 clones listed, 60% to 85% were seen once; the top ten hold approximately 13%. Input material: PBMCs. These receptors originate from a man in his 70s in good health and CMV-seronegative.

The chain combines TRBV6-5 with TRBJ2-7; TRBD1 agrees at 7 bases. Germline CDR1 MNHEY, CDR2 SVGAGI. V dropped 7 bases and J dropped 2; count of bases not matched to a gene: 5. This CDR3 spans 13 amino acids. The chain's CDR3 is CASKNRGTYEQYF. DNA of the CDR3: TGTGCCAGCAAGAACAGGGGTACCTACGAGCAGTACTTC.

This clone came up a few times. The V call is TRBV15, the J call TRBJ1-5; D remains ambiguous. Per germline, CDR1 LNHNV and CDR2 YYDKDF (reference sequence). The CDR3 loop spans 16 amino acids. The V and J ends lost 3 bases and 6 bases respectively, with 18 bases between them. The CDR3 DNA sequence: TGTGCCACCAGCAGCCCTAGGACCCTGAGGGTTCAGCCCCAGCATTTT. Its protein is CATSSPRTLRVQPQHF.

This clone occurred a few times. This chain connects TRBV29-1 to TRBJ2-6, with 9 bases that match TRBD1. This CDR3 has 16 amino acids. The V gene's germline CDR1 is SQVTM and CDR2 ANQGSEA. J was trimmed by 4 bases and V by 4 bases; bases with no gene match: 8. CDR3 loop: CSVVFGTGLGANVLTF. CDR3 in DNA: TGCAGCGTTGTCTTTGGGACAGGGTTGGGGGCCAACGTCCTGACTTTC. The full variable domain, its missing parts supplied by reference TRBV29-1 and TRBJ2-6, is SAVISQKPSRDICQRGTSLTIQCQVDSQVTMMFWYRQQPGQSLTLIATANQGSEATYESGFVIDKFPISRPNLTFSTLTVSNMSPEDSSIYLCSVVFGTGLGANVLTFGAGSRLTVL.

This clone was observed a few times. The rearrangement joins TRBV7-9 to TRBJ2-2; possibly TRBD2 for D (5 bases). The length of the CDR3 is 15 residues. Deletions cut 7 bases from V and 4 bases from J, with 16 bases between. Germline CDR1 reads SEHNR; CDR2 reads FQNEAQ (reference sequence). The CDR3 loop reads CASIARGAATGELFF. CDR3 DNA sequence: TGTGCCAGCATCGCGCGCGGAGCGGCCACCGGGGAGCTGTTTTTT.

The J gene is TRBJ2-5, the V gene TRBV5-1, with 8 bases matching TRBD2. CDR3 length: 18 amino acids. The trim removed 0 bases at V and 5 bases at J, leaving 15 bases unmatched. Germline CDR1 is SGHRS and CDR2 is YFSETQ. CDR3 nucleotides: TGCGCCAGCAGCTTGGTGGGACTAGGGGCCGGGCGTTCGGAGACCCAGTACTTC. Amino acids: CASSLVGLGAGRSETQYF.

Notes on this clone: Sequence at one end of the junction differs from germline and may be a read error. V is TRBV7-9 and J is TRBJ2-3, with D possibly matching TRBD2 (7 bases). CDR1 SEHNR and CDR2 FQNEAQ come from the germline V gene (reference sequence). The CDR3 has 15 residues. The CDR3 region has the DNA TGTTCCAGCAGCTTGACGGGGGGCAGCACAGATACGCAGTATTTT. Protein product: CSSSLTGGSTDTQYF.

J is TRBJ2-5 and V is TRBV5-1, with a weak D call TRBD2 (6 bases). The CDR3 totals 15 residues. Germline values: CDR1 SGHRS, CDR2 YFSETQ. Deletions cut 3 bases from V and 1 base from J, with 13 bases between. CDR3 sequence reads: CASSSFGGIQETQYF. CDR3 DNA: TGCGCCAGCAGCTCGTTCGGGGGTATCCAAGAGACCCAGTACTTC.

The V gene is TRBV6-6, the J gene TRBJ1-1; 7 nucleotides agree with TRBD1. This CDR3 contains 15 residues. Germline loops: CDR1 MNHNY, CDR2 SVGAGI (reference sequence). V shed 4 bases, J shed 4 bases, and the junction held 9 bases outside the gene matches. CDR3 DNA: TGTGCCAGCAGTTTGACAGGGCCCCGGACCACTGAAGCTTTCTTT. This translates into CASSLTGPRTTEAFF.

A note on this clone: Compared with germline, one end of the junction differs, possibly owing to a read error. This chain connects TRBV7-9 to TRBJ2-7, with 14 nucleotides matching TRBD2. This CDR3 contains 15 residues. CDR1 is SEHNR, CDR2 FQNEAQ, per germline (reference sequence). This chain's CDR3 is CSSSLGLAGASEQYF. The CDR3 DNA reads TGTTCCAGCAGCCTGGGACTAGCGGGAGCCTCCGAGCAGTACTTC.

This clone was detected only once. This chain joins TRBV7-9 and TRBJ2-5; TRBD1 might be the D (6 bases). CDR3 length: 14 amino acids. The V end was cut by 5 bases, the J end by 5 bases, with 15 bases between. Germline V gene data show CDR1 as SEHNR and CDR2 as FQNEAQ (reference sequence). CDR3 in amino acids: CASSRGSQGETQYF. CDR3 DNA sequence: TGTGCCAGCAGCCGAGGGTCACAGGGTGAGACCCAGTACTTC. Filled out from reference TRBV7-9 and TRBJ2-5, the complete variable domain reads DTGVSQNPRHKITKRGQNVTFRCDPISEHNRLYWYRQTLGQGPEFLTYFQNEAQLEKSRLLSDRFSAERPKGSFSTLEIQRTEQGDSAMYLCASSRGSQGETQYFGPGTRLLVL.

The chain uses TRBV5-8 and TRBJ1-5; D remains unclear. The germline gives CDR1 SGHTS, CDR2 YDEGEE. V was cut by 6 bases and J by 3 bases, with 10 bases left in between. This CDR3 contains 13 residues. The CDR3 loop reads CASTRQVNQPQHF. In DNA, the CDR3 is TGTGCCAGCACCCGCCAGGTCAATCAGCCCCAGCATTTT. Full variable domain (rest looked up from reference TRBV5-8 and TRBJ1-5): EAGVTQSPTHLIKTRGQQATLRCSPISGHTSVYWYQQALGLGLQFLLWYDEGEERNRGNFPPRFSGRQFPNYSSELNVNALELEDSALYLCASTRQVNQPQHFGDGTRLSIL.

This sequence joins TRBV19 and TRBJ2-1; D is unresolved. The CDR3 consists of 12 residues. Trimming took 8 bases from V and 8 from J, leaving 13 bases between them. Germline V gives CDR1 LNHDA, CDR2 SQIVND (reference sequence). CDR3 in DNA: TGTGCCAGTGCGAACCACCCCTATGAGCAGTTCTTC. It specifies CASANHPYEQFF. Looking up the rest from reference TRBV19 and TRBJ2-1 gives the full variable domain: DGGITQSPKYLFRKEGQNVTLSCEQNLNHDAMYWYRQDPGQGLRLIYYSQIVNDFQKGDIAEGYSVSREKKESFPLTVTSAQKNPTAFYLCASANHPYEQFFGPGTRLTVL.

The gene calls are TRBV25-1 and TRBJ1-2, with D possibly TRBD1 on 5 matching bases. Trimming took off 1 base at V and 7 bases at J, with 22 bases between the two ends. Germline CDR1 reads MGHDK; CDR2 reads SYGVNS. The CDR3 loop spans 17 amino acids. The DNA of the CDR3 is TGTGCCAGCAGTGAATTCCCCTCTCGGGGAGGGGTCGGTGGCTACACCTTC. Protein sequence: CASSEFPSRGGVGGYTF.

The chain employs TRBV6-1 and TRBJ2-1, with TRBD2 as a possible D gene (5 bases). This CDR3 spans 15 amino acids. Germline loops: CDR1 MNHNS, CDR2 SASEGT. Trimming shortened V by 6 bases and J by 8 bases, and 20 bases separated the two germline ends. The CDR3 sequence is CASSRGTISRDEQFF. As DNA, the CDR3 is TGTGCCAGCAGCCGGGGTACGATTAGTCGCGATGAGCAGTTCTTC.

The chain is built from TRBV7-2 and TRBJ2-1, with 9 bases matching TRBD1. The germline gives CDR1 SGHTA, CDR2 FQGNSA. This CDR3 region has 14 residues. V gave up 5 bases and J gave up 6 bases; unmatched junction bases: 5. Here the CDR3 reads CASSRGQGGNEQFF. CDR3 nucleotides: TGTGCCAGCAGCCGGGGACAGGGCGGCAATGAGCAGTTCTTC.

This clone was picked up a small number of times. CDR3 loop: CASSELTAANYGYTF. The CDR3 DNA follows: TGTGCCAGCAGTGAATTGACAGCCGCTAACTATGGCTACACCTTC. The chain employs TRBV6-1 and TRBJ1-2, with a weak D call TRBD1 (5 bases). The CDR3 totals 15 residues. In germline, CDR1 is MNHNS, CDR2 SASEGT. Trimming cost V 2 bases and J 0 bases, with 10 bases left between them.

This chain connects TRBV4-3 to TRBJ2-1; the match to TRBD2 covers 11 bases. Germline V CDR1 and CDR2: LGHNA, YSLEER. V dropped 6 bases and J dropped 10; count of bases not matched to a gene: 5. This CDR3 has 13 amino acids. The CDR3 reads CASRLAGGSEQFF. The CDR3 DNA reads TGCGCCAGCAGGCTAGCGGGGGGAAGCGAGCAGTTCTTC.